These T cell receptor beta chains were read from a single sample in a study of HIV-infected patients and healthy controls. Via MiXCR, TCRdb re-called the 5' RACE reads, giving one row per CDR3 protein. Altogether tens of thousands of distinct CDR3 sequences are present, 8.5% being singletons, with the ten largest covering approximately 3.9%. Sample: blood. The source of these receptors is an adult in good health. Each CDR3 is given with its conserved first and last residue. Each record gives: J gene, D gene, clone size, CDR3 length, V gene, CDR3 DNA, CDR3 protein. The D gene is left open where the match is weak. A row's size may be missing; if present it is once, few, many or a size class.

j_call: TRBJ2-2; d_call: .; clone_size: many; cdr3_length: 11; v_call: TRBV7-2; cdr3_nt: TGTGCCAGCAGCTTAATCGGGGAGCTGTTTTTT; cdr3_aa: CASSLIGELFF
j_call: TRBJ1-2; d_call: .; clone_size: many; cdr3_length: 15; v_call: TRBV7-2; cdr3_nt: TGTGCCAGCAGCGTGCGCGACAGTAGTAACTATGGCTACACCTTC; cdr3_aa: CASSVRDSSNYGYTF
j_call: TRBJ1-5; d_call: .; clone_size: many; cdr3_length: 15; v_call: TRBV5-6; cdr3_nt: TGTGCCAGCAGCTGGAGCAGGGTAAACAATCAGCCCCAGCATTTT; cdr3_aa: CASSWSRVNNQPQHF
j_call: TRBJ2-3; d_call: .; clone_size: many; cdr3_length: 14; v_call: TRBV7-2; cdr3_nt: TGTGCCAGCTCCGGCGGGTATAGCACAGATACGCAGTATTTT; cdr3_aa: CASSGGYSTDTQYF
j_call: TRBJ1-2; d_call: .; clone_size: many; cdr3_length: 15; v_call: TRBV4-1; cdr3_nt: TGCGCCAGCAGCCATCCCCTGGCGGGAGGCGAAGGCTACACCTTC; cdr3_aa: CASSHPLAGGEGYTF
j_call: TRBJ1-5; d_call: .; clone_size: .; cdr3_length: 13; v_call: TRBV18; cdr3_nt: TGTGCCAGCTCACCACAGGGGTTACAGCCCCAGCATTTT; cdr3_aa: CASSPQGLQPQHF
j_call: TRBJ2-7; d_call: .; clone_size: many; cdr3_length: 15; v_call: TRBV10-3; cdr3_nt: TGTGCCATCAGCCCCGGGACACGGATAGTTGACGAGCAGTACTTC; cdr3_aa: CAISPGTRIVDEQYF
j_call: TRBJ2-7; d_call: TRBD1; clone_size: .; cdr3_length: 15; v_call: TRBV20-1; cdr3_nt: TGCAGTGCTAACGCCGGGACAGGGGTCACCTACGAGCAGTACTTC; cdr3_aa: CSANAGTGVTYEQYF
j_call: TRBJ2-7; d_call: .; clone_size: many; cdr3_length: 16; v_call: TRBV27; cdr3_nt: TGTGCCAGCAGTTTAATTGGGGGGCGGGACAGCTACGAGCAGTACTTC; cdr3_aa: CASSLIGGRDSYEQYF
j_call: TRBJ1-2; d_call: .; clone_size: many; cdr3_length: 15; v_call: TRBV10-3; cdr3_nt: TGTGCCATCAGTCGGGAATCGAGCCTAAACTATGGCTACACCTTC; cdr3_aa: CAISRESSLNYGYTF